The next 31 T cell receptor beta chains were all read from a single sample in a study of T cell changes during pregnancy in multiple sclerosis. Generated by immunoSEQ multiplex PCR, the TCRdb table keeps only in-frame clones and is missing some. The table includes about 46,000 clones, around 93% detected once. This specimen consisted of peripheral blood, obtained in the third trimester of pregnancy. The receptors were gathered from a female donor with multiple sclerosis, enrolled in a pregnancy study.

The chain uses TRBV5-1 and TRBJ2-3; possible D gene TRBD1, 5 bases. Trimming stripped 0 bases from V and 2 bases from J, with 10 bases between. The CDR3 contains 15 residues. CDR1 and CDR2 from the germline V gene are SGHRS and YFSETQ. The CDR3 nucleotides are TGCGCCAGCAGCTTGGAGCACAGGTACACAGATACGCAGTATTTT. Translated: CASSLEHRYTDTQYF.

The chain links TRBV11-3 to TRBJ2-5, with 15 bases lining up with TRBD2. The J segment lost 5 bases and the V segment lost 5 bases, leaving 6 bases of the junction unmatched. The CDR3 covers 16 residues. Germline-derived CDR1 and CDR2 are SGHNT and YENEEA. The CDR3 DNA is TGTGCCAGCAGCAAGGGACTAGCGGGAGGTTGGGAGACCCAGTACTTC. This sequence encodes CASSKGLAGGWETQYF.

The CDR3 protein is CASTQSGLAGVGETQYF. Written as DNA, the CDR3 is TGTGCCAGCACCCAATCAGGACTAGCGGGAGTAGGAGAGACCCAGTACTTC. The chain recombines TRBV13 with TRBJ2-5, with 13 bases that match TRBD2. This CDR3 contains 17 residues. The V segment lost 7 bases and the J segment 4 bases; nucleotides outside the gene matches: 12. Germline lookup yields CDR1 PRHDT and CDR2 FYEKMQ (reference sequence).

The J gene is TRBJ2-6, the V gene TRBV15; a weak D match, TRBD1 (6 bases). The CDR3 runs 15 residues. V lost 4 bases, J lost 2 bases, and 9 bases lay in between. Germline V gene lookup returns CDR1 LNHNV and CDR2 YYDKDF (reference sequence). CDR3 residues: CATSTRTAGANVLTF. The CDR3 DNA reads TGTGCCACCAGCACTCGGACAGCTGGGGCCAACGTCCTGACTTTC. The full variable domain, its missing parts supplied by reference TRBV15 and TRBJ2-6, is DAMVIQNPRYQVTQFGKPVTLSCSQTLNHNVMYWYQQKSSQAPKLLFHYYDKDFNNEADTPDNFQSRRPNTSFCFLDIRSPGLGDTAMYLCATSTRTAGANVLTFGAGSRLTVL.

This chain joins TRBV4-3 and TRBJ2-7; tentative D call: TRBD2 (6 bases). Germline assignment: CDR1 LGHNA and CDR2 YSLEER. The V end was cut by 0 bases, the J end by 5 bases, with 20 bases between. The CDR3 loop spans 17 amino acids. The CDR3 DNA is TGCGCCAGCAGCCAAGATAATTCAGGAGGGGTAGGTAACGAGCAGTACTTC. As protein: CASSQDNSGGVGNEQYF.

This clone was observed once. This rearrangement joins TRBV14 to TRBJ1-1; weak D call: TRBD1 (5 bases). Per the germline V gene, CDR1 is SGHDN and CDR2 is FVKESK. V shed 1 base and J shed 4 bases, with 10 bases lying between them. The CDR3 covers 14 residues. CDR3 sequence: CASSQVQGATEAFF. CDR3 DNA sequence: TGTGCCAGCAGCCAAGTTCAGGGCGCCACTGAAGCTTTCTTT.

The chain recombines TRBV11-3 with TRBJ2-3, with D unclear. Germline V gives CDR1 SGHNT, CDR2 YENEEA. V lost 2 bases and J 2 bases, leaving 5 bases between the germline ends. This CDR3 spans 13 amino acids. The CDR3 loop is CASSLRVTDTQYF. DNA for the CDR3: TGTGCCAGCAGCTTACGGGTCACAGATACGCAGTATTTT.

The genes are TRBV7-2 and TRBJ2-1, with D tentatively TRBD2 (5 bases). Looked up from germline, CDR1 is SGHTA and CDR2 is FQGNSA. Trimming removed 0 bases at V and 6 bases at J, with 12 bases between. The CDR3 sequence is 15 residues long. DNA of the CDR3: TGTGCCAGCAGCTTAGCCCTACTAGACGCCAATGAGCAGTTCTTC. Amino acid sequence: CASSLALLDANEQFF.

The chain joins TRBV11-2 to TRBJ2-4, with 8 bases lining up with TRBD2. V dropped 3 bases and J dropped 8; count of bases not matched to a gene: 12. CDR3 length equals 16 residues. The germline CDR1 and CDR2 sequences are SGHAT and FQNNGV. The CDR3 protein is CASSLAPAGVGDIQYF. Written as DNA, the CDR3 is TGTGCCAGCAGCTTGGCTCCAGCGGGAGTGGGGGACATTCAGTACTTC. Filled out from reference TRBV11-2 and TRBJ2-4, the complete variable domain reads EAGVAQSPRYKIIEKRQSVAFWCNPISGHATLYWYQQILGQGPKLLIQFQNNGVVDDSQLPKDRFSAERLKGVDSTLKIQPAKLEDSAVYLCASSLAPAGVGDIQYFGAGTRLSVL.

The chain couples TRBV4-1 to TRBJ2-1; 13 bases match TRBD2. Losses at the gene ends were 0 bases for V and 6 bases for J; bases not matched to a gene: 8. The germline CDR1 and CDR2 sequences are MGHRA and YSYEKL. The CDR3 has 18 amino acids. CDR3 in amino acids: CASSQEPPLAGGPNEQFF. The CDR3 region has the DNA TGCGCCAGCAGCCAAGAGCCTCCACTAGCGGGAGGGCCCAATGAGCAGTTCTTC.

This chain joins TRBV6-5 and TRBJ1-2, with D possibly being TRBD1 (6 bases). The CDR3 covers 12 residues. Per germline, CDR1 MNHEY and CDR2 SVGAGI. V was cut by 4 bases and J by 4 bases, with 7 bases left in between. The CDR3 DNA reads as TGTGCCAGCAGTTTGACAGGCTATGGCTACACCTTC. Its translation: CASSLTGYGYTF.

The V and J genes are TRBV27 and TRBJ2-2; 8 bases are shared with TRBD1. After removal of 4 bases from V and 0 bases from J, the junction contained 4 bases not matched to a gene. The CDR3 extends over 16 amino acids. Germline CDR1 is MNHEY and CDR2 is SMNVEV (reference sequence). CDR3 amino acids: CASSYWDRTNTGELFF. CDR3 nucleotides: TGTGCCAGCAGTTACTGGGACAGGACGAACACCGGGGAGCTGTTTTTT.

The rearrangement links TRBV4-1 to TRBJ2-5, with TRBD2 matching 7 bases. Looked up from germline, CDR1 is MGHRA and CDR2 is YSYEKL. The CDR3 is 14 amino acids. J gave up 2 bases and V 4 bases, and 4 bases lay outside the gene matches. The CDR3 sequence is CASSLRLAQETQYF. The CDR3 DNA follows: TGCGCCAGCAGCCTAAGACTAGCTCAAGAGACCCAGTACTTC.

This sequence joins TRBV4-1 and TRBJ2-2; D call uncertain. The CDR3 has 15 amino acids. CDR1 and CDR2 from the germline V gene are MGHRA and YSYEKL. V was cut by 4 bases and J by 1 base, with 10 bases left in between. Here the CDR3 DNA reads TGCGCCAGCAGCCCCGTACGAGGGAACACCGGGGAGCTGTTTTTT. It codes for CASSPVRGNTGELFF.

The chain employs TRBV6-6 and TRBJ2-3; the D is unclear. Germline assignment: CDR1 MNHNY and CDR2 SVGAGI (reference sequence). The CDR3 length is 15 residues. The V gene lost 7 bases and the J gene lost 1 base, with 15 bases spanning the gap. The CDR3 nucleotides are TGTGCCAGCACCCCAGGTGGCTTAGGCACAGATACGCAGTATTTT. This encodes CASTPGGLGTDTQYF.

The rearrangement uses TRBV28 and TRBJ2-1, with 12 bases aligning to TRBD2. This CDR3 has 16 amino acids. Germline assignment: CDR1 MDHEN and CDR2 SYDVKM. V lost 3 bases and J lost 7; bases outside the gene matches: 7. The CDR3 nucleotides are TGTGCCAGCAGTTTGGCTAGCGGGAGGGCCCGGAATGAGCAGTTCTTC. Protein: CASSLASGRARNEQFF.

The chain joins TRBV27 to TRBJ1-2; 9 positions match TRBD1. The CDR3 extends over 15 amino acids. J was trimmed by 4 bases and V by 6 bases; bases with no gene match: 9. Per germline, CDR1 MNHEY and CDR2 SMNVEV (reference sequence). The CDR3 is CASRLNRGRGYGYTF. The CDR3 coding sequence is TGTGCCAGCAGGCTTAACAGGGGGCGGGGCTATGGCTACACCTTC.

The chain has TRBV27 and TRBJ1-2; TRBD1 is a possible D gene (6 bases). The germline gives CDR1 MNHEY, CDR2 SMNVEV (reference sequence). Trimming left V 2 bases short and J 8 bases short, with 27 bases between. The CDR3 runs to 18 residues. Here the CDR3 DNA reads TGTGCCAGCAGTTTAGAATTTGTAATACCAGGGACATGGCGAGGCTACACCTTC. Residues: CASSLEFVIPGTWRGYTF.

The rearrangement uses TRBV5-6 and TRBJ1-2; TRBD1 is a possible D gene (5 bases). The CDR3 has 15 amino acids. Germline values: CDR1 SGHDT, CDR2 YYEEEE. V lost 4 bases and J 0 bases, leaving 13 bases between the germline ends. CDR3 loop: CASSLGLSANYGYTF. CDR3 nucleotide sequence: TGTGCCAGCAGCCTGGGACTTTCAGCTAACTATGGCTACACCTTC.

The V call is TRBV11-2, the J call TRBJ2-1; D possibly corresponds to TRBD2 (5 bases). The CDR3 contains 18 residues. The germline V and J ends were trimmed by 0 bases and 4 bases, with 19 bases remaining between them. CDR1 is SGHAT and CDR2 is FQNNGV in the germline V gene. CDR3 loop: CASSLDLAQAARYNEQFF. Here the CDR3 DNA reads TGTGCCAGCAGCTTAGATCTGGCCCAAGCGGCACGGTACAATGAGCAGTTCTTC.

The chain joins TRBV4-3 to TRBJ2-3, with D perhaps TRBD2 (5 bases). Germline V CDR1 and CDR2: LGHNA, YSLEER. The CDR3 spans 15 residues. Trimming removed 1 base from V and 5 bases from J, with 13 bases in between. The CDR3 coding sequence is TGCGCCAGCAGCCAAGTCCTTACAGAGGGAGATACGCAGTATTTT. Translated, it gives CASSQVLTEGDTQYF.

CDR3 amino acids: CASSSGERVRHEQYF. CDR3 bases: TGTGCCAGTAGTAGTGGGGAGCGAGTACGCCACGAGCAGTACTTC. The V gene is TRBV19, the J gene TRBJ2-7; D perhaps matches TRBD2 (5 bases). Germline loops: CDR1 LNHDA, CDR2 SQIVND (reference sequence). Trimming pared 4 bases from V and 5 bases from J, leaving 18 bases between. The CDR3 covers 15 residues.

The rearrangement joins TRBV16 to TRBJ2-4, with a tentative D call TRBD2 (5 bases). There are 12 residues in the CDR3. V lost 5 bases, J lost 8 bases, and 10 bases lay in between. Germline CDR1 KGHSY, CDR2 FQNENV. The CDR3 reads CASSRGLDIQYF. The CDR3 DNA sequence: TGTGCCAGCAGCAGAGGGTTGGACATTCAGTACTTC.

This chain uses TRBV7-2 with TRBJ2-1; D may be TRBD2 (5 bases). The germline V and J ends were trimmed by 1 base and 6 bases, with 10 bases remaining between them. Germline-derived CDR1 and CDR2 are SGHTA and FQGNSA. The CDR3 is 14 residues long. CDR3 residues: CASSLGGVPNEQFF. For the CDR3, the DNA is TGTGCCAGCAGCTTAGGGGGAGTCCCCAATGAGCAGTTCTTC.

The chain couples TRBV7-9 to TRBJ2-1; TRBD1 might be the D (6 bases). CDR1 and CDR2 from the germline V gene are SEHNR and FQNEAQ (reference sequence). CDR3 length: 12 residues. V gave up 4 bases and J gave up 10 bases, with 11 bases separating them. The CDR3 reads CASSSTGPEQFF. CDR3 sequence (DNA): TGTGCCAGCAGCTCAACAGGGCCAGAGCAGTTCTTC.

The chain uses TRBV11-2 and TRBJ2-1; a weak D match, TRBD2 (7 bases). The V gene lost 5 bases and the J gene lost 4 bases, with 21 bases spanning the gap. The CDR3 has 17 residues. Per the germline V gene, CDR1 is SGHAT and CDR2 is FQNNGV. CDR3 DNA: TGTGCCAGCAGCCCTAGGGGGGGGAGCGGGGAATACAATGAGCAGTTCTTC. This encodes CASSPRGGSGEYNEQFF. Variable domain in full (rest from reference TRBV11-2 and TRBJ2-1): EAGVAQSPRYKIIEKRQSVAFWCNPISGHATLYWYQQILGQGPKLLIQFQNNGVVDDSQLPKDRFSAERLKGVDSTLKIQPAKLEDSAVYLCASSPRGGSGEYNEQFFGPGTRLTVL.

This clone was picked up a small number of times. V usage is TRBV29-1 and J usage is TRBJ1-1; D may be TRBD1 (6 bases). This CDR3 is built from 12 residues. The germline V gene has CDR1 SQVTM and CDR2 ANQGSEA. This chain's CDR3 is CNLTGMNTEAFF. CDR3 DNA sequence: TGCAACTTAACAGGGATGAACACTGAAGCTTTCTTT.

The sample holds one count of this clone. This chain uses TRBV6-5 with TRBJ1-2; 10 bases are a match to TRBD1. CDR1 is MNHEY, CDR2 SVGAGI, per germline. After removal of 6 bases from V and 8 bases from J, the junction contained 12 bases not matched to a gene. CDR3 length: 15 residues. CDR3 DNA sequence: TGTGCCAGCAGGCGGCCGGGACAGGGGAAGTGGGGCTACACCTTC. It codes for CASRRPGQGKWGYTF.

This chain uses TRBV28 with TRBJ2-5; unclear D gene. V was clipped by 2 bases and J by 9 bases, with 13 bases between them. Germline-derived CDR1 and CDR2 are MDHEN and SYDVKM. This CDR3 is built from 13 residues. The CDR3 loop is CASSLGATKAQYF. In DNA, the CDR3 is TGTGCCAGCAGTTTAGGCGCGACAAAGGCCCAGTACTTC.

CDR3 nucleotide sequence: TGTGCCAGCAGCTTAGCCCTAGCGGGAGAGGGGGAGCAGTACTTC. Protein: CASSLALAGEGEQYF. The rearrangement joins TRBV7-2 to TRBJ2-7; 10 nucleotides align to TRBD2. The germline CDR1 and CDR2 sequences are SGHTA and FQGNSA. V lost 0 bases to trimming and J lost 7 bases; unmatched junction nucleotides: 6. The CDR3 has 15 amino acids.

The chain carries TRBV21-1 and TRBJ2-7; no check of the table's D call, TRBD1, against the DNA was made. TRBV21-1 corresponds to a pseudogene. This CDR3 has 12 residues. The CDR3 loop is CPRQGSTYEQYF. The CDR3 DNA reads TGTCCCCGACAGGGGTCGACGTACGAGCAGTACTTC.